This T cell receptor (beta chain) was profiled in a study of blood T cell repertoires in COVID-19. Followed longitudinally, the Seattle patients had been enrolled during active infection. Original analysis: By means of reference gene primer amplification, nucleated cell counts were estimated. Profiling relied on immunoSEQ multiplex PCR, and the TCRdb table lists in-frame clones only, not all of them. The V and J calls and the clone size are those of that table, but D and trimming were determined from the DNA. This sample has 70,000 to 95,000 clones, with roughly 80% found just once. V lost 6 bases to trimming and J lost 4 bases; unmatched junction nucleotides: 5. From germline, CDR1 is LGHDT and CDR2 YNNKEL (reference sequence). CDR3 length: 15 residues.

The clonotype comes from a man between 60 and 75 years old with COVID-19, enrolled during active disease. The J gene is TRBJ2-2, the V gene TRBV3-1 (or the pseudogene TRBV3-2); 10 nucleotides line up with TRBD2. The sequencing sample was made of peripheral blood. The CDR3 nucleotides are TGTGCCAGCAGAGAAGCGGGGGGGCTCACCGGGGAGCTGTTTTTT. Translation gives CASREAGGLTGELFF.